These T cell receptor beta chains were read from a single sample in a study of CD8 T cells in ankylosing spondylitis. TCRdb reprocessed the 5' RACE reads via MiXCR and lists one record per CDR3 protein. The profile covers about 39,000 distinct CDR3 sequences, with less than 4% appearing a single time and 2.8% taken by the ten largest. The material sequenced was blood, either unsorted or a sorted T cell fraction (not recorded which). These receptors were obtained from a male donor with ankylosing spondylitis or in good health (not recorded which). CDR3s include the opening cysteine and the closing phenylalanine or tryptophan. The D gene is left open where the match is weak. Clone size is shown for a subset of rows, as once, few, many or a class of expanded clone.

V: TRBV9
J: TRBJ2-3
D: -
size: many
DNA: TGTGCCAGCGCACTAGGTGATACGCAGTATTTT
CDR3: CASALGDTQYF

V: TRBV9
J: TRBJ2-3
D: -
size: many
DNA: TGTGCCAGCAGCGTAGAAGGACAGACAGATACGCAGTATTTT
CDR3: CASSVEGQTDTQYF

V: TRBV9
J: TRBJ2-3
D: -
size: -
DNA: TGTGCCAGCAGCGTAGGTTCGGCGTCGGGTACAGATACGCAGTATTTT
CDR3: CASSVGSASGTDTQYF

V: TRBV9
J: TRBJ2-2
D: TRBD2
size: few
DNA: TGTGCCAGCAGCGTAGCGGGGGGACTACTTACCGGGGAGCTGTTTTTT
CDR3: CASSVAGGLLTGELFF

V: TRBV9
J: TRBJ1-6
D: -
size: many
DNA: TGTGCCAGCAGCCATTTACAGGGAGCTGAATCACCCCTCCACTTT
CDR3: CASSHLQGAESPLHF

V: TRBV9
J: TRBJ1-1
D: -
size: many
DNA: TGTGCCAGCAGCCCCCCCGGACTGAACACTGAAGCTTTCTTT
CDR3: CASSPPGLNTEAFF

V: TRBV9
J: TRBJ2-6
D: -
size: many
DNA: TGTGCCAGCAGCGTTTTTGACAGGAGCTCTGGGGCCAACGTCCTGACTTTC
CDR3: CASSVFDRSSGANVLTF

V: TRBV9
J: TRBJ2-3
D: TRBD1
size: many
DNA: TGTGCCAGCAGCGTAGAAGGGACAGGGGCAGATACGCAGTATTTT
CDR3: CASSVEGTGADTQYF

V: TRBV9
J: TRBJ2-5
D: -
size: many
DNA: TGTGCCAGCAGCGTAGCTGCGGGGCGGGAGACCCAGTACTTC
CDR3: CASSVAAGRETQYF

V: TRBV9
J: TRBJ1-1
D: -
size: many
DNA: TGTGCCAGCAGCCCAGGGGCCGGTGGGACAACTGAAGCTTTCTTT
CDR3: CASSPGAGGTTEAFF

V: TRBV9
J: TRBJ2-4
D: -
size: many
DNA: TGTGCCAGCAGCGTAAGCCCCAAAAACATTCAGTACTTC
CDR3: CASSVSPKNIQYF

V: TRBV9
J: TRBJ2-1
D: -
size: many
DNA: TGTGCCAGCAGCGTAGGAGTGGGGTCCTCCTACAATGAGCAGTTCTTC
CDR3: CASSVGVGSSYNEQFF

V: TRBV9
J: TRBJ1-1
D: -
size: many
DNA: TGTGCCAGCAGCGTATCCTTAGGGGCTGAAGCTTTCTTT
CDR3: CASSVSLGAEAFF

V: TRBV9
J: TRBJ1-3
D: TRBD1
size: many
DNA: TGTGCCAGCAGCGTAGCCCTCCCGGGACAGGGGGGTGGAAACACCATATATTTT
CDR3: CASSVALPGQGGGNTIYF

V: TRBV9
J: TRBJ1-3
D: -
size: many
DNA: TGTGCCAGCAGCGTAGGCGTTGGGCAAACCCGGGCTGGAAACACCATATATTTT
CDR3: CASSVGVGQTRAGNTIYF

V: TRBV9
J: TRBJ1-1
D: -
size: many
DNA: TGTGCCAGCAGCGCGGGGACGTTGAACACTGAAGCTTTCTTT
CDR3: CASSAGTLNTEAFF

V: TRBV9
J: TRBJ2-3
D: -
size: many
DNA: TGTGCCAGCAGCGTAGAGCTAGCACCCAGCACAGATACGCAGTATTTT
CDR3: CASSVELAPSTDTQYF

V: TRBV9
J: TRBJ2-1
D: -
size: many
DNA: TGTGCCAGCAGCGTAGGGGCGGTTTCGGTTGAGCAGTTCTTC
CDR3: CASSVGAVSVEQFF

V: TRBV9
J: TRBJ2-1
D: TRBD2
size: many
DNA: TGTGCCAGCAGCGTAGGGGCTAGCGGGGGCTTTGAGCAGTTCTTC
CDR3: CASSVGASGGFEQFF

V: TRBV9
J: TRBJ2-2
D: -
size: many
DNA: TGTGCCAGCAGGTGGACAACGAACACCGGGGAGCTGTTTTTT
CDR3: CASRWTTNTGELFF

V: TRBV9
J: TRBJ1-1
D: -
size: few
DNA: TGTGCCAGCAGCGTGGCGTCCCGAGGGACTGAAGCTTTCTTT
CDR3: CASSVASRGTEAFF

V: TRBV9
J: TRBJ2-2
D: TRBD1
size: many
DNA: TGTGCCAGCAGCCCAGGGGGTGCGAACACCGGGGAGCTGTTTTTT
CDR3: CASSPGGANTGELFF

V: TRBV9
J: TRBJ1-5
D: -
size: many
DNA: TGTGCCAGCAGCGTAGAAGCCTCGGGGGGTCAGCCCCAGCATTTT
CDR3: CASSVEASGGQPQHF

V: TRBV9
J: TRBJ2-2
D: TRBD2
size: many
DNA: TGTGCCAGCAGCCTCGGGAGGGCCGGGGAGCTGTTTTTT
CDR3: CASSLGRAGELFF

V: TRBV9
J: TRBJ2-2
D: TRBD2
size: many
DNA: TGTGCCAGCAGCCCGCAAGGCGGGGAGGGCGGGGAGCTGTTTTTT
CDR3: CASSPQGGEGGELFF

V: TRBV9
J: TRBJ1-2
D: -
size: many
DNA: TGTGCCAGCAGCGTAGGTAACTATGGCTACACCTTC
CDR3: CASSVGNYGYTF

V: TRBV9
J: TRBJ2-3
D: TRBD1
size: -
DNA: TGTGCCAGCAGCGCACAGGGGTTTGTAGCAGATACGCAGTATTTT
CDR3: CASSAQGFVADTQYF